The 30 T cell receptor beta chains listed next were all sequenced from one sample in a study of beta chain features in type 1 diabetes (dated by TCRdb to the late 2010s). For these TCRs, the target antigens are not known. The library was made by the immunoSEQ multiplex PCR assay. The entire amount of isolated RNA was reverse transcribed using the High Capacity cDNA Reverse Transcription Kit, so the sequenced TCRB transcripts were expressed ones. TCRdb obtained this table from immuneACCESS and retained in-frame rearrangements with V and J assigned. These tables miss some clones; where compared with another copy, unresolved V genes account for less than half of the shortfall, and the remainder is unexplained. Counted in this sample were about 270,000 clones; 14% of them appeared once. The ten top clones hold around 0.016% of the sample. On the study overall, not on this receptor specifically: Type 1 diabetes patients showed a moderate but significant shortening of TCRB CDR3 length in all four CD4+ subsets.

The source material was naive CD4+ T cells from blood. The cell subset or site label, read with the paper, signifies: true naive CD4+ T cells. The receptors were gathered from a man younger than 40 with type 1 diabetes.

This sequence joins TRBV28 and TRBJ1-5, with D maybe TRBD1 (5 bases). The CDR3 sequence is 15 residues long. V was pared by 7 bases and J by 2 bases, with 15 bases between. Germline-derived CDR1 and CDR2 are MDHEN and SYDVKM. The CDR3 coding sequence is TGTGCCAGCACCCTGGGGCAGTGGGGCAATCAGCCCCAGCATTTT. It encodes CASTLGQWGNQPQHF.

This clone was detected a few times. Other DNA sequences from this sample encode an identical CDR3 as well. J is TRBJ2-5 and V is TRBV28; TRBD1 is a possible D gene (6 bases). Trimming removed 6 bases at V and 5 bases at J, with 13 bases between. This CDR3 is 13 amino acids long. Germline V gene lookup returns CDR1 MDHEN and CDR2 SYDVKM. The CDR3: CASSEGVEETQYF. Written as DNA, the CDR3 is TGTGCCAGCAGCGAGGGGGTGGAGGAGACCCAGTACTTC. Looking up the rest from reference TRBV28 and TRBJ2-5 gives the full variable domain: DVKVTQSSRYLVKRTGEKVFLECVQDMDHENMFWYRQDPGLGLRLIYFSYDVKMKEKGDIPEGYSVSREKKERFSLILESASTNQTSMYLCASSEGVEETQYFGPGTRLLVL.

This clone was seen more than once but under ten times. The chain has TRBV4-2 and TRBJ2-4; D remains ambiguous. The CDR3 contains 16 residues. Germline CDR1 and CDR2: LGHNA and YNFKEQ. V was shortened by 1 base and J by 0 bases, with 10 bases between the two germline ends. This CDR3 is CASSQAETLAKNIQYF. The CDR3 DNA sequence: TGTGCCAGCAGCCAAGCGGAGACCTTAGCCAAAAACATTCAGTACTTC.

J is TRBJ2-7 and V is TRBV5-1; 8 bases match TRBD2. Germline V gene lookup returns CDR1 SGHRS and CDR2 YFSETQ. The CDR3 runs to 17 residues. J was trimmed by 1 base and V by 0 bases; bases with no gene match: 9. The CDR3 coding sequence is TGCGCCAGCAGCTTGGCCGCGGGGGGAGGGCCGTCCTACGAGCAGTACTTC. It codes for CASSLAAGGGPSYEQYF.

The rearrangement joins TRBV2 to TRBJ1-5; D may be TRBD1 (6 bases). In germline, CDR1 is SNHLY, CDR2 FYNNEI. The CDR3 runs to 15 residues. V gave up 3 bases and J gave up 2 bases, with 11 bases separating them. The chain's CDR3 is CASSDVGAGNQPQHF. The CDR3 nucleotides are TGTGCCAGCAGTGACGTGGGGGCCGGCAATCAGCCCCAGCATTTT.

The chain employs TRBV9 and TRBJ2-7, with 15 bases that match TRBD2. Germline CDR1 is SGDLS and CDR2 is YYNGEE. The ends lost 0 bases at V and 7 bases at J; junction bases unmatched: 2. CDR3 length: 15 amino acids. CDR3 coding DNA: TGTGCCAGCAGCGTAGGGACTAGCGGGAGGGAAGAGCAGTACTTC. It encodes CASSVGTSGREEQYF. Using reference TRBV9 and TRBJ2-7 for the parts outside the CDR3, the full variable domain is DSGVTQTPKHLITATGQRVTLRCSPRSGDLSVYWYQQSLDQGLQFLIQYYNGEERAKGNILERFSAQQFPDLHSELNLSSLELGDSALYFCASSVGTSGREEQYFGPGTRLTVT.

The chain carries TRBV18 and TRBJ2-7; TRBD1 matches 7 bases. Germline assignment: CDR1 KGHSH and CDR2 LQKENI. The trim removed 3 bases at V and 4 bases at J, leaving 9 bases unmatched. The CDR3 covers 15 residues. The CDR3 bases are TGTGCCAGCTCACCGACGACAGGGCTGATTTACGAGCAGTACTTC. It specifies CASSPTTGLIYEQYF. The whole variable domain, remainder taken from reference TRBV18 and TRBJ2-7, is NAGVMQNPRHLVRRRGQEARLRCSPMKGHSHVYWYRQLPEEGLKFMVYLQKENIIDESGMPKERFSAEFPKEGPSILRIQQVVRGDSAAYFCASSPTTGLIYEQYFGPGTRLTVT.

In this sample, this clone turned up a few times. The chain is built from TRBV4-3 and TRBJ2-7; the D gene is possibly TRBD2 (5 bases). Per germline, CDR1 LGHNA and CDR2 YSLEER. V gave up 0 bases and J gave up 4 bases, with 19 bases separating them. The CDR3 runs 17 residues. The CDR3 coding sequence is TGCGCCAGCAGCCAAGATTATGGTCGAGGGTACCCATACGAGCAGTACTTC. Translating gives CASSQDYGRGYPYEQYF.

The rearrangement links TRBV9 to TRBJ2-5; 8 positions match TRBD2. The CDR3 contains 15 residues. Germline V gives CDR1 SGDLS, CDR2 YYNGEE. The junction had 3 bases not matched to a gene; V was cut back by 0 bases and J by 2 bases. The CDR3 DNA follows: TGTGCCAGCAGCGTAGCCCAGCGGGGGCAAGAGACCCAGTACTTC. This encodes CASSVAQRGQETQYF.

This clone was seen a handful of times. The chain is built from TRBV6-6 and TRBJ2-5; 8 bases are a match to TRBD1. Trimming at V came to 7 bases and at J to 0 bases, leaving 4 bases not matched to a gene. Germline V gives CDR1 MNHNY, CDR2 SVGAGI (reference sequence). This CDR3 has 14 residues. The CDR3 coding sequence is TGTGCCAGCACCCGGACAGGGTACCAAGAGACCCAGTACTTC. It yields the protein CASTRTGYQETQYF.

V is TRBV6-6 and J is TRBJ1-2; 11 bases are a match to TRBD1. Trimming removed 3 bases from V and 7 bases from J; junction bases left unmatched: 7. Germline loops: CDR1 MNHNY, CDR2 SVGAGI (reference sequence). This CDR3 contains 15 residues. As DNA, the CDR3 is TGTGCCAGCAGTTATAGTCAGGACAGGGGGCTTGGCTACACCTTC. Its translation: CASSYSQDRGLGYTF.

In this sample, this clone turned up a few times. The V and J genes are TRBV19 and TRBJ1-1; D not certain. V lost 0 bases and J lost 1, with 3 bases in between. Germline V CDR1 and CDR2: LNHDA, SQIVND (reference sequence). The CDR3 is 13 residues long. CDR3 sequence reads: CASSIEQNTEAFF. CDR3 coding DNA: TGTGCCAGTAGTATAGAACAGAACACTGAAGCTTTCTTT.

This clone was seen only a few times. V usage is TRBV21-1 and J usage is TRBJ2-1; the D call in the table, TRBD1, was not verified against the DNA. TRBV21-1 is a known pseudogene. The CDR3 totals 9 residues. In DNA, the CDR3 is TGTGCCAGTAGGGGAGAGCAGTTCTTC. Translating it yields CASRGEQFF.

CDR3 region: CASSVGVLQETQYF. DNA of the CDR3: TGTGCCAGCAGCGTAGGAGTCTTACAAGAGACCCAGTACTTC. V is TRBV9 and J is TRBJ2-5; D uncertain. The germline V and J ends were trimmed by 0 bases and 2 bases, with 8 bases remaining between them. Germline V gives CDR1 SGDLS, CDR2 YYNGEE. The CDR3 has 14 residues.

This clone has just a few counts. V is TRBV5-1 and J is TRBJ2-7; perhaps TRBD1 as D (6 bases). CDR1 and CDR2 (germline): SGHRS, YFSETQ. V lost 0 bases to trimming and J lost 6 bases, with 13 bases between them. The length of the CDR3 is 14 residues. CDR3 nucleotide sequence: TGCGCCAGCAGCTTGGGGTCACAGGGTGGCGAGCAGTACTTC. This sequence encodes CASSLGSQGGEQYF.

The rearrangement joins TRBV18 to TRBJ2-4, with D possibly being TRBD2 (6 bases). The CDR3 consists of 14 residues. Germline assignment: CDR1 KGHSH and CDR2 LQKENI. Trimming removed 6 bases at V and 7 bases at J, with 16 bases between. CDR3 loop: CASSPRDVENIQYF. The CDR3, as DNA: TGTGCCAGCTCGCCGCGGGACGTGGAGAACATTCAGTACTTC.

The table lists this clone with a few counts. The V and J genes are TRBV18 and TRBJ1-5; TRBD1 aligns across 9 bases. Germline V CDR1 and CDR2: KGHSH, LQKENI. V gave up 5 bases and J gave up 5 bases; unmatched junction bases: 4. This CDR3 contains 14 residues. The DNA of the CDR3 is TGTGCCAGCTCAATTACAGGGGGCTATCAGCCCCAGCATTTT. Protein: CASSITGGYQPQHF. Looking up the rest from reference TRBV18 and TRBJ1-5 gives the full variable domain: NAGVMQNPRHLVRRRGQEARLRCSPMKGHSHVYWYRQLPEEGLKFMVYLQKENIIDESGMPKERFSAEFPKEGPSILRIQQVVRGDSAAYFCASSITGGYQPQHFGDGTRLSIL.

The CDR3 coding sequence is TGTGCCAGCAGCACACCCTCCGGGACAGCGCATGAAAAACTGTTTTTT. Its translation is CASSTPSGTAHEKLFF. The gene calls are TRBV28 and TRBJ1-4; TRBD1 matches at 7 bases. This CDR3 contains 16 residues. The germline CDR1 and CDR2 sequences are MDHEN and SYDVKM. The trim removed 6 bases at V and 6 bases at J, leaving 13 bases unmatched.

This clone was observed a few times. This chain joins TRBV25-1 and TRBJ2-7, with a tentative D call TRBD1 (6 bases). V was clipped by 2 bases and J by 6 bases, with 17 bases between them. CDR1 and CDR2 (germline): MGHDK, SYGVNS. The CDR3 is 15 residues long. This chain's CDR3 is CASSEVGLWGPEQYF. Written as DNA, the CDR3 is TGTGCCAGCAGTGAAGTTGGTTTGTGGGGGCCCGAGCAGTACTTC.

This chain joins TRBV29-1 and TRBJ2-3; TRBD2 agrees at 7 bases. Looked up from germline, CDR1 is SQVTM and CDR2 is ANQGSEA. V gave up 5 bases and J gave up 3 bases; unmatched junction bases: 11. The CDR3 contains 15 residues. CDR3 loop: CSVPYRDYITDTQYF. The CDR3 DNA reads TGCAGCGTTCCCTACCGGGACTATATTACAGATACGCAGTATTTT.

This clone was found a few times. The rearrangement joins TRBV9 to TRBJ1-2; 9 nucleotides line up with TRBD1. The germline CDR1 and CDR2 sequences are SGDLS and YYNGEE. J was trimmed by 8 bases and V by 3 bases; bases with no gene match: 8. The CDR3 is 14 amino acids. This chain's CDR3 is CASSALQTGGGYTF. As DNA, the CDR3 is TGTGCCAGCAGCGCCCTACAGACAGGGGGAGGCTACACCTTC. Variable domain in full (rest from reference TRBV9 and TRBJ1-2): DSGVTQTPKHLITATGQRVTLRCSPRSGDLSVYWYQQSLDQGLQFLIQYYNGEERAKGNILERFSAQQFPDLHSELNLSSLELGDSALYFCASSALQTGGGYTFGSGTRLTVV.

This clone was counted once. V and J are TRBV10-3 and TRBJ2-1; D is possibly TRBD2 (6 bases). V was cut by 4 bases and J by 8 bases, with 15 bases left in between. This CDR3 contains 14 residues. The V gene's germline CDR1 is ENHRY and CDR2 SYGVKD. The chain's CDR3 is CAISGAPSGDEQFF. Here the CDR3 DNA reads TGTGCCATCAGTGGGGCCCCTTCGGGGGATGAGCAGTTCTTC.

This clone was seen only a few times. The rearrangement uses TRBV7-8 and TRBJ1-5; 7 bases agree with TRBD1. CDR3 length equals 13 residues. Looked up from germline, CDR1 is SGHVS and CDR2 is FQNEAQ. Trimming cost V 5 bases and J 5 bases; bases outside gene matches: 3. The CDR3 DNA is TGTGCCAGCAGCGCGACAGGGCATCAGCCCCAGCATTTT. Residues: CASSATGHQPQHF.

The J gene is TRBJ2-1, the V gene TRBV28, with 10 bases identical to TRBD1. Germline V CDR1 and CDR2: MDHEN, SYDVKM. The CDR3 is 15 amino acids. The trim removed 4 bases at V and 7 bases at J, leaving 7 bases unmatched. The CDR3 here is CASSSPGQGWNEQFF. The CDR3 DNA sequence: TGTGCCAGCAGTTCGCCGGGACAGGGGTGGAATGAGCAGTTCTTC.

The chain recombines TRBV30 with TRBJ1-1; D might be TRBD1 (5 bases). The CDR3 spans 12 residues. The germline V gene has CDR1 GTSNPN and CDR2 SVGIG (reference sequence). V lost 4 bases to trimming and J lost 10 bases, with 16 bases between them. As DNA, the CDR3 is TGTGCCTGGATTCTCGGGGGGGGAGGAGCTTTCTTT. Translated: CAWILGGGGAFF.

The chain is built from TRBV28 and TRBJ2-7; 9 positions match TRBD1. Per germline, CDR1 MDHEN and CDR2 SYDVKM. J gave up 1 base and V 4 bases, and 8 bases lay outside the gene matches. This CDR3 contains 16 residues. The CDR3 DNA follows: TGTGCCAGCAGTTCCGTTCGGGACAGGGTATCCTACGAGCAGTACTTC. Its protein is CASSSVRDRVSYEQYF. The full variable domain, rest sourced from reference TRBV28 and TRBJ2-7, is DVKVTQSSRYLVKRTGEKVFLECVQDMDHENMFWYRQDPGLGLRLIYFSYDVKMKEKGDIPEGYSVSREKKERFSLILESASTNQTSMYLCASSSVRDRVSYEQYFGPGTRLTVT.

The CDR3 region is CASRQGASSGNQPQHF. The CDR3 DNA reads TGTGCCAGTCGACAGGGGGCAAGCTCTGGCAATCAGCCCCAGCATTTT. The chain joins TRBV19 to TRBJ1-5; 10 positions match TRBD1. J gave up 2 bases and V 8 bases, and 9 bases lay outside the gene matches. This CDR3 has 16 residues. Per germline, CDR1 LNHDA and CDR2 SQIVND (reference sequence).

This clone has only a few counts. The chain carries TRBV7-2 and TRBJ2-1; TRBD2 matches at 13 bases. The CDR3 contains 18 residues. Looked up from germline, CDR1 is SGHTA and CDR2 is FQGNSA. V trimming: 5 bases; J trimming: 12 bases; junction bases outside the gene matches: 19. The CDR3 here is CASSPQQRLAGGLGRQFF. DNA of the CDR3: TGTGCCAGCAGCCCTCAACAACGACTAGCGGGAGGATTAGGACGGCAGTTCTTC. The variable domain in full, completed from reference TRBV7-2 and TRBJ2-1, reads GAGVSQSPSNKVTEKGKDVELRCDPISGHTALYWYRQSLGQGLEFLIYFQGNSAPDKSGLPSDRFSAERTGGSVSTLTIQRTQQEDSAVYLCASSPQQRLAGGLGRQFFGPGTRLTVL.

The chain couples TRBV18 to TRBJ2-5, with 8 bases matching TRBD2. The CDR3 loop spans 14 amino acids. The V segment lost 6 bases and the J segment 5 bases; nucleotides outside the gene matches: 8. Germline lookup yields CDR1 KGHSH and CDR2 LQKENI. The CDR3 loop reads CASSLGGAVETQYF. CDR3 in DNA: TGTGCCAGCTCCCTCGGGGGGGCTGTCGAGACCCAGTACTTC.

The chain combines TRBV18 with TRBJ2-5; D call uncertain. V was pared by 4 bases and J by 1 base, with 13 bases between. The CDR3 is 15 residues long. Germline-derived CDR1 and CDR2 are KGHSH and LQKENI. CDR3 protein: CASSLSVGSQETQYF. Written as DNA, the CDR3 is TGTGCCAGCTCACTCTCCGTGGGCAGCCAAGAGACCCAGTACTTC.